The 27 T cell receptor beta chains given below trace back to one sample, sequenced in a study of blood T cells in healthy people across ages (dated by TCRdb to 2015 to 2017). The library was made by 5' RACE. Sequencing used an Illumina HiSeq 2500. A second PCR of about 6 to 11 cycles was performed with a sample-barcoded 5' primer and a J-beta primer mix. The raw public reads went through TCRdb reprocessing: fastp at Q25, MiXCR clone calling, in-frame beta chains kept. Every distinct CDR3 protein forms one entry, paired with its most common genes and DNA. In all, the sample holds about 510,000 distinct CDR3 sequences, and 27% of those were seen once. Approximately 3.3% of the sample is taken by the ten largest. These data also formed part of another study, on T cells of mothers and their children.

The sample consisted of blood. These TCRs come from a boy aged 2-15 years in good health.

The chain couples TRBV28 to TRBJ2-2; a possible D gene is TRBD1 (5 bases). CDR1 is MDHEN, CDR2 SYDVKM, per germline. CDR3 length: 19 residues. Trimming took off 1 base at V and 1 base at J, with 19 bases between the two ends. The CDR3 region is CASSLYVGAAYKNTGELFF. CDR3 sequence (DNA): TGTGCCAGCAGTTTATACGTTGGGGCCGCTTACAAGAACACCGGGGAGCTGTTTTTT. Full variable domain (remainder filled in from reference TRBV28 and TRBJ2-2): DVKVTQSSRYLVKRTGEKVFLECVQDMDHENMFWYRQDPGLGLRLIYFSYDVKMKEKGDIPEGYSVSREKKERFSLILESASTNQTSMYLCASSLYVGAAYKNTGELFFGEGSRLTVL.

The chain carries TRBV4-3 and TRBJ1-1, with 10 bases fitting TRBD1. Germline CDR1 reads LGHNA; CDR2 reads YSLEER. V lost 3 bases to trimming and J lost 1 base; unmatched junction nucleotides: 5. CDR3 length: 16 residues. The DNA for the CDR3 is TGCGCCAGCAGCCAGCTAAGACAGGGGGCGAACACTGAAGCTTTCTTT. This gives the protein CASSQLRQGANTEAFF.

V is TRBV4-1 and J is TRBJ2-5; no clear D gene. The V end lost 1 base, the J end lost 2 bases, and 5 bases lay between the germline ends. The CDR3 has 13 amino acids. The germline gives CDR1 MGHRA, CDR2 YSYEKL. CDR3 sequence: CASSQARQETQYF. The CDR3 coding sequence is TGCGCCAGCAGCCAAGCCAGACAAGAGACCCAGTACTTC.

This chain uses TRBV13 with TRBJ2-5; D possibly matches TRBD1 or TRBD2 (5 bases each). TRBJ2-7 explains the end of the DNA better; the J call may be wrong. The germline V gene has CDR1 PRHDT and CDR2 FYEKMQ (reference sequence). CDR3 length equals 13 residues. The CDR3 loop is CASSLGGEYEQYF. DNA of the CDR3: TGTGCCAGCAGCTTAGGGGGGGAGTACGAGCAGTACTTC.

This clonotype was detected a few times. The chain joins TRBV12-3 or TRBV12-4 to TRBJ1-4; TRBD1 might be the D (6 bases). This CDR3 is built from 15 residues. Trimming pared 8 bases from V and 8 bases from J, leaving 21 bases between. The CDR3 bases are TGTGCCAGCGCTGCCCCCGGGGGGCAAGGAGAAAAACTGTTTTTT. This codes for CASAAPGGQGEKLFF.

This clonotype occurred a few times. V and J are TRBV29-1 and TRBJ2-7; D may be TRBD1 (6 bases). Between the trimmed V and J ends, which lost 2 bases and 0 bases, there was a span of 14 bases. The CDR3 is 15 amino acids. The V gene's germline CDR1 is SQVTM and CDR2 ANQGSEA. CDR3 region: CSVELFQGSSYEQYF. CDR3 nucleotides: TGCAGCGTTGAATTGTTCCAGGGGTCCTCCTACGAGCAGTACTTC.

V usage is TRBV3-1 and J usage is TRBJ1-6, with TRBD1 matching 8 bases. V trimming: 6 bases; J trimming: 7 bases; junction bases outside the gene matches: 11. Germline V gene data show CDR1 as LGHDT and CDR2 as YNNKEL (reference sequence). The CDR3 has 16 residues. In DNA, the CDR3 is TGTGCCAGCAGGAAACAGGGGGACGGGAAGAATTCACCCCTCCACTTT. It codes for CASRKQGDGKNSPLHF.

This clonotype was detected a few times. The chain links TRBV15 to TRBJ2-1; 9 bases are a match to TRBD2. The V and J ends lost 3 bases and 1 base, in that order; junction bases with no gene match: 4. Looked up from germline, CDR1 is LNHNV and CDR2 is YYDKDF (reference sequence). CDR3 size: 16 residues. The CDR3 region has the DNA TGTGCCACCAGCAGTGAAGCGGGGGGTTCCTACAATGAGCAGTTCTTC. It yields the protein CATSSEAGGSYNEQFF.

The sample holds a few counts of this clonotype. The chain uses TRBV5-1 and TRBJ2-6, with unresolved D. Germline V gene data show CDR1 as SGHRS and CDR2 as YFSETQ. Trimming cost V 7 bases and J 0 bases, with 8 bases left between them. This CDR3 region has 14 residues. Here the CDR3 DNA reads TGCGCCAGCTTAGCAGACTCTGGGGCCAACGTCCTGACTTTC. It yields the protein CASLADSGANVLTF. The whole variable domain, filled in from reference TRBV5-1 and TRBJ2-6, reads KAGVTQTPRYLIKTRGQQVTLSCSPISGHRSVSWYQQTPGQGLQFLFEYFSETQRNKGNFPGRFSGRQFSNSRSEMNVSTLELGDSALYLCASLADSGANVLTFGAGSRLTVL.

The gene calls are TRBV4-3 and TRBJ2-5, with D perhaps assigned TRBD1 or TRBD2 (5 bases each). The J call is uncertain, as TRBJ2-1 better fits the DNA end. The CDR3 runs to 17 residues. In germline, CDR1 is LGHNA, CDR2 YSLEER. The CDR3 reads CASSQVGFLGTQNEQFF. The CDR3 coding sequence is TGCGCCAGCAGCCAAGTAGGATTTCTTGGGACCCAAAATGAGCAGTTCTTC.

The chain joins TRBV5-5 to TRBJ1-4; D remains ambiguous. The CDR3 is 15 residues long. Trimming took off 3 bases at V and 11 bases at J, with 20 bases between the two ends. Germline V gives CDR1 SGHKS, CDR2 YYEKEE (reference sequence). As DNA, the CDR3 is TGTGCCAGCAGCTCCCTATGGGAAGGTCTGGGGAAACTGTTTTTT. The encoded protein is CASSSLWEGLGKLFF. Full variable domain (rest looked up from reference TRBV5-5 and TRBJ1-4): DAGVTQSPTHLIKTRGQQVTLRCSPISGHKSVSWYQQVLGQGPQFIFQYYEKEERGRGNFPDRFSARQFPNYSSELNVNALLLGDSALYLCASSSLWEGLGKLFFGSGTQLSVL.

This clonotype was observed many times. This sequence joins TRBV11-2 and TRBJ2-7; a possible D gene is TRBD1 (6 bases). CDR1 is SGHAT and CDR2 is FQNNGV in the germline V gene. This CDR3 contains 15 residues. The ends were cut back, 1 base at V and 7 bases at J, with 17 bases in the middle. The CDR3 DNA follows: TGTGCCAGCAGCTTAGCGGGCAGGGGTTTGGATGAGCAGTACTTC. Translation gives CASSLAGRGLDEQYF. Complete variable domain (other parts from reference TRBV11-2 and TRBJ2-7): EAGVAQSPRYKIIEKRQSVAFWCNPISGHATLYWYQQILGQGPKLLIQFQNNGVVDDSQLPKDRFSAERLKGVDSTLKIQPAKLEDSAVYLCASSLAGRGLDEQYFGPGTRLTVT.

This rearrangement joins TRBV20-1 to TRBJ2-3; TRBD2 matches 12 bases. Germline V lookup: CDR1 DFQATT, CDR2 SNEGSKA (reference sequence). V was clipped by 6 bases and J by 2 bases; unmatched bases: 12. CDR3 size: 17 residues. CDR3 DNA: TGCAGTGCGGAAACTAGCGGGAGGATGGATTACACAGATACGCAGTATTTT. It is translated as CSAETSGRMDYTDTQYF.

This clonotype was seen only a few times. The V and J genes are TRBV12-3 or TRBV12-4 and TRBJ2-5; D may be TRBD2 (6 bases). The V and J ends lost 8 bases and 4 bases respectively, with 11 bases between them. This CDR3 has 12 residues. The CDR3 spells CASSWEAETQYF. CDR3 in DNA: TGTGCCAGCTCGTGGGAGGCAGAGACCCAGTACTTC.

This clonotype was seen more than once but under ten times. The chain has TRBV12-3 or TRBV12-4 and TRBJ1-2; perhaps TRBD1 as D (6 bases). The CDR3 covers 12 residues. V lost 5 bases and J 2 bases, leaving 6 bases between the germline ends. CDR3 region: CASSGQNYGYTF. The CDR3 DNA reads as TGTGCCAGCAGTGGACAGAACTATGGCTACACCTTC.

The chain combines TRBV7-9 with TRBJ2-3; 10 positions match TRBD2. The V segment lost 6 bases and the J segment 0 bases; nucleotides outside the gene matches: 12. CDR1 is SEHNR, CDR2 FQNEAQ, per germline (reference sequence). The CDR3 has 18 amino acids. The CDR3 nucleotides are TGTGCCAGCAGACTAGGAGGTCTGACTAGCGGGAGCACAGATACGCAGTATTTT. This encodes CASRLGGLTSGSTDTQYF. Drawing the rest from reference TRBV7-9 and TRBJ2-3, the complete variable domain is DTGVSQNPRHKITKRGQNVTFRCDPISEHNRLYWYRQTLGQGPEFLTYFQNEAQLEKSRLLSDRFSAERPKGSFSTLEIQRTEQGDSAMYLCASRLGGLTSGSTDTQYFGPGTRLTVL.

J is TRBJ1-1 and V is TRBV27; 8 bases map to TRBD1. V lost 4 bases to trimming and J lost 1 base; unmatched junction nucleotides: 8. This CDR3 comprises 16 residues. The germline gives CDR1 MNHEY, CDR2 SMNVEV (reference sequence). The CDR3 is CASSSIRTGKNTEAFF. CDR3 sequence (DNA): TGTGCCAGCAGTTCGATCCGGACAGGGAAGAACACTGAAGCTTTCTTT.

The CDR3 region has the DNA TGTGCCAGCAGCCCATGGAAGATCAGGGGGCGAAACTATGGCTACACCTTC. Residues: CASSPWKIRGRNYGYTF. This chain uses TRBV7-6 with TRBJ1-2; 8 bases are a match to TRBD1. Per germline, CDR1 SGHVS and CDR2 FNYEAQ. The CDR3 consists of 17 residues. V trimming: 5 bases; J trimming: 2 bases; junction bases outside the gene matches: 13.

Concerning this clonotype itself: Mismatch with germline at one junction end may stem from a read error. V and J are TRBV7-2 and TRBJ2-5, with 12 bases that match TRBD2. The CDR3 contains 15 residues. CDR1 and CDR2 (germline): SGHTA, FQGNSA. CDR3 nucleotides: TGTGCCAGCAGTCCTACTAGCGGGAGGAAAGAGACCCGGTACTTC. It encodes CASSPTSGRKETRYF.

This clonotype was picked up a small number of times. The V call is TRBV5-5, the J call TRBJ1-2, with D perhaps matching TRBD1 (5 bases). Trimming stripped 4 bases from V and 6 bases from J, with 19 bases between. The CDR3 has 15 residues. Germline V gene data show CDR1 as SGHKS and CDR2 as YYEKEE (reference sequence). The CDR3 DNA is TGTGCCAGCAGCCGACTGCCAGGACGGGACGATGGCTACACCTTC. This codes for CASSRLPGRDDGYTF.

The chain employs TRBV29-1 and TRBJ2-3, with 7 nucleotides matching TRBD2. Unmatched junction bases numbered 3, after V lost 2 bases and J lost 4 bases. The CDR3 sequence is 13 residues long. Germline loops: CDR1 SQVTM, CDR2 ANQGSEA. The CDR3 DNA reads TGCAGCGTTGAATCCAGCGGGGCAGATACGCAGTATTTT. Translating gives CSVESSGADTQYF.

The chain recombines TRBV12-3 or TRBV12-4 with TRBJ2-4, with D hard to call. This CDR3 region has 16 residues. V lost 1 base to trimming and J lost 0 bases, with 10 bases between them. This CDR3 is CASSLVLPGAKNIQYF. CDR3 DNA sequence: TGTGCCAGCAGTTTAGTTTTACCGGGAGCCAAAAACATTCAGTACTTC.

CDR3 amino acids: CASSPTSAYEQYF. In nucleotides, the CDR3 is TGTGCCAGCAGCCCGACTAGCGCTTACGAGCAGTACTTC. The chain links TRBV7-9 to TRBJ2-7, with 8 nucleotides matching TRBD2. The CDR3 contains 13 residues. With V trimmed by 5 bases and J by 4 bases, 4 bases remained unmatched. The germline gives CDR1 SEHNR, CDR2 FQNEAQ (reference sequence).

The chain couples TRBV10-3 to TRBJ1-2; unclear D gene. Germline CDR1 and CDR2: ENHRY and SYGVKD. The CDR3 totals 15 residues. The V end was cut by 3 bases, the J end by 2 bases, with 13 bases between. The CDR3 spells CAISDGSVGNYGYTF. DNA of the CDR3: TGTGCCATCAGTGACGGTTCAGTCGGCAACTATGGCTACACCTTC.

The DNA of the CDR3 is TGTGCCAGCAGTAGACTAGCAGAGGAGAACGAGCAGTACTTC. Protein product: CASSRLAEENEQYF. This chain joins TRBV7-9 and TRBJ2-1; 7 positions match TRBD2. TRBJ2-7 matches the DNA end more closely, so the J call is doubtful. Germline V CDR1 and CDR2: SEHNR, FQNEAQ (reference sequence). This CDR3 spans 14 amino acids.

CDR3 nucleotides: TGTGCCAGCAGCGTAGAGGGCAGGTCCTACGAGCAGTACTTC. This sequence encodes CASSVEGRSYEQYF. This sequence joins TRBV9 and TRBJ2-5; no firm D call. The DNA end favors TRBJ2-7, so the J call may be wrong. The CDR3 runs 14 residues. Germline CDR1 and CDR2: SGDLS and YYNGEE.

The CDR3 DNA sequence: TGTGCCAGCAGCGCTGGATTTACGACTAATGAAAAACTGTTTTTT. This encodes CASSAGFTTNEKLFF. The rearrangement links TRBV7-9 to TRBJ1-4; D gene unclear. The CDR3 has 15 residues. CDR1 and CDR2 from the germline V gene are SEHNR and FQNEAQ (reference sequence). The ends were cut back, 5 bases at V and 2 bases at J, with 12 bases in the middle.